The 4 T cell receptor beta chains presented below share a single source sample, sequenced in a study of brain T cells in children with intractable seizures. The table came from immunoSEQ multiplex PCR; TCRdb's copy has only in-frame clones and leaves some out. The sample comprises 110,000 or so clones, under 95% of which are singletons, and about 3.8% rests with the top ten. The material sequenced was peripheral blood, taken at surgery. The receptor set was obtained from a boy in the first two years of life with hemimegalencephaly and intractable seizures.

The chain uses TRBV4-2 and TRBJ1-4; the match to TRBD1 covers 11 bases. V trimming: 6 bases; J trimming: 11 bases; junction bases outside the gene matches: 11. The length of the CDR3 is 15 residues. The V gene's germline CDR1 is LGHNA and CDR2 YNFKEQ. The CDR3 loop reads CASRLGQGVGDKLFF. The CDR3 bases are TGTGCCAGCAGGCTGGGACAGGGGGTCGGGGATAAACTGTTTTTT.

The chain joins TRBV7-9 to TRBJ2-2; D may correspond to TRBD1 or TRBD2 (5 bases each). Trimming shortened V by 4 bases and J by 1 base, and 7 bases separated the two germline ends. Germline-derived CDR1 and CDR2 are SEHNR and FQNEAQ (reference sequence). The CDR3 has 14 amino acids. CDR3 nucleotides: TGTGCCAGCAGCTGGGGACGGAACACCGGGGAGCTGTTTTTT. Translation: CASSWGRNTGELFF.

J is TRBJ2-1 and V is TRBV13; 12 bases are shared with TRBD2. The germline V gene encodes CDR1 PRHDT and CDR2 FYEKMQ (reference sequence). The CDR3 extends over 15 amino acids. V dropped 4 bases and J dropped 7; count of bases not matched to a gene: 5. CDR3 DNA sequence: TGTGCCAGCAGCTCCGGGACTAGCGGGCGGAATGAGCAGTTCTTC. It encodes CASSSGTSGRNEQFF.

The chain employs TRBV19 and TRBJ1-4; TRBD1 is a possible D gene (5 bases). The CDR3 sequence is 17 residues long. V lost 6 bases and J lost 4, with 21 bases in between. Germline CDR1 and CDR2: LNHDA and SQIVND (reference sequence). DNA of the CDR3: TGTGCCAGTAGCCCGAAAAAGGGGATGAGGAATAATGAAAAACTGTTTTTT. It specifies CASSPKKGMRNNEKLFF. Drawing the rest from reference TRBV19 and TRBJ1-4, the complete variable domain is DGGITQSPKYLFRKEGQNVTLSCEQNLNHDAMYWYRQDPGQGLRLIYYSQIVNDFQKGDIAEGYSVSREKKESFPLTVTSAQKNPTAFYLCASSPKKGMRNNEKLFFGSGTQLSVL.